The rows below give T cell receptor beta chains drawn from one sample of a study of blood T cell repertoires in COVID-19. Assay used: immunoSEQ multiplex PCR; TCRdb lists only in-frame clones, some missing. The sample records 15,000 to 20,000 clones, roughly 80% being singletons. The sequencing sample was made of peripheral blood. Receptors originate from an elderly man with acute or convalescent COVID-19. Each CDR3 is given with its conserved first and last residue.

>TRBJ2-5|TRBV7-6
CASAWKGVQETQYF
>TRBJ2-7|TRBV5-1
CASSLARRAEQYF
>TRBJ1-1|TRBV6-5
CASSYGQGDTEAFF
>TRBJ2-7|TRBV27
CASSQSGKPLGQYF
>TRBJ1-2|TRBV27
CASTPSWQRMYGYTF
>TRBJ1-1|TRBV7-8
CASSLGQGGMNTEAFF
>TRBJ1-6|TRBV18
CASSPTGSSVDSPLHF
>TRBJ2-7|TRBV7-9
CASSSGQALTYEQYF
>TRBJ2-5|TRBV19
CASAAAFGGGRTPQETQYF
>TRBJ2-5|TRBV27
CASSKAGGSWETQYF
>TRBJ2-3|TRBV7-2
CASDRSGGITDTQYF
>TRBJ2-5|TRBV7-2
CASSLLAGESTQYF
>TRBJ1-1|TRBV6-6
CASSYAGGTEAFF
>TRBJ1-6|TRBV30
CAWSLRDESPLHF
>TRBJ1-1|TRBV2
CASKRTDLNTEAFF
>TRBJ2-6|TRBV18
CASSPTGTGANVLTF
>TRBJ2-1|TRBV3-1/TRBV3-2
CASSQVTSGVNEQFF
>TRBJ1-5|TRBV9
CASSVSFNQPQHF
>TRBJ1-2|TRBV5-1
CASTSSGNDYGYTF
>TRBJ2-2|TRBV6-5
CASSAQGASAGELFF
>TRBJ1-3|TRBV7-2
CASSYLLKIGDTIYF
>TRBJ1-6|TRBV7-8
CASSLDPDRPSTSYNSPLHF
>TRBJ1-2|TRBV5-6
CASSLTREGYYGYTF
>TRBJ2-3|TRBV5-4
CASSLRSGASTDTQYF
>TRBJ1-1|TRBV7-9
CASSRDSYTEAFF
>TRBJ2-5|TRBV15
CATSRERLEGETQYF
>TRBJ1-6|TRBV4-1
CASSQEEDRRVPLHF
>TRBJ2-1|TRBV6-2/TRBV6-3
CASSTGTSGGDEQFF
>TRBJ2-5|TRBV5-5
CASSFERYQETQYF
>TRBJ1-2|TRBV19
CASTATGLGYTF
>TRBJ2-5|TRBV4-3
CASSHLAGGRETQYF
>TRBJ1-4|TRBV14
CASSQVGGGEKLFF
>TRBJ2-1|TRBV6-1
CASSEFSGGSSYNEQFF
>TRBJ1-1|TRBV6-2/TRBV6-3
CASSYTNRFNTEAFF
>TRBJ1-3|TRBV6-5
CASSYSGTGIGNTIYF
>TRBJ1-5|TRBV5-1
CASSLDSYQPQHF
>TRBJ1-5|TRBV5-6
CASSLSPRTGVSNQPQHF
>TRBJ1-2|TRBV6-5
CASHEGGAGYGYTF
>TRBJ2-7|TRBV7-2
CASSNLYEQYF
>TRBJ1-2|TRBV20-1
CSAATGSGYTF
>TRBJ2-2|TRBV11-2
CASSRLAGNTGELFF
>TRBJ2-5|TRBV11-2
CASSSERGQETQYF
>TRBJ2-7|TRBV5-1
CASNRDRPYEQYF
>TRBJ1-2|TRBV29-1
CSVDRQGWDYGYTF
>TRBJ1-1|TRBV5-4
CASSLDQYAEAFF